The 4 T cell receptor beta chains presented below share a single source sample, sequenced in a study of T-cell reconstitution after alpha-beta-depleted transplantation in children. It was with unique molecular identifiers that the TCRbeta library was prepared. One entry per CDR3 protein results from TCRdb running MiXCR on the PCR reads. The table records around 680,000 distinct CDR3 sequences, approximately 17% of them present only once. The sequences come from PBMCs from the stem cell graft donor, collected from the stem cell graft. The receptor source for this set is a human donor who donated a stem cell graft to a child with acute myeloid leukemia.

This clonotype was counted at least ten times. J is TRBJ1-5 and V is TRBV6-2 or TRBV6-3; the D gene is possibly TRBD1 (6 bases). V lost 2 bases, J lost 2 bases, and 22 bases lay in between. CDR1 and CDR2 (germline): MNHEY, SVGEGT. CDR3 length equals 19 residues. The CDR3 here is CASSYGGRGGASGNQPQHF. The CDR3 coding sequence is TGTGCCAGCAGTTACGGGGGGAGGGGGGGCGCGTCTGGCAATCAGCCCCAGCATTTT.

This clonotype was recorded a few times. V gene TRBV6-1 combines with J gene TRBJ2-5; 9 bases are shared with TRBD1. CDR3 length: 15 amino acids. Germline assignment: CDR1 MNHNS and CDR2 SASEGT. Trimming at V came to 8 bases and at J to 2 bases, leaving 9 bases not matched to a gene. This CDR3 reads CASGNGQGLQETQYF. Written as DNA, the CDR3 is TGTGCCAGCGGGAATGGACAGGGGCTACAAGAGACCCAGTACTTC.

In its sample, this clonotype was seen many times. The chain is built from TRBV12-3 or TRBV12-4 and TRBJ2-1; 10 bases are shared with TRBD1. The CDR3 extends over 15 amino acids. After removal of 5 bases from V and 5 bases from J, the junction contained 6 bases not matched to a gene. The DNA for the CDR3 is TGTGCCAGCAGTGATGCCGGGACAGGGGACAATGAGCAGTTCTTC. Protein product: CASSDAGTGDNEQFF.

The chain employs TRBV28 and TRBJ2-2, with D tentatively TRBD1 or TRBD2 (5 bases each). The length of the CDR3 is 13 residues. Germline CDR1 and CDR2: MDHEN and SYDVKM. This CDR3 reads CAALRGNTGELFF. CDR3 DNA sequence: TGTGCTGCGCTGAGGGGCAACACCGGGGAGCTGTTTTTT.